This section outlines one T cell receptor (beta chain) sequence together with its context. The antigen is unknown. Per germline, CDR1 SGHTA and CDR2 FQGTGA. The CDR3 is 16 amino acids. V was clipped by 5 bases and J by 1 base, with 14 bases between them. The data stem from a study of lymphopenia after photon versus proton radiotherapy. Findings and caveats of the study: Post-nadir diversity loss with photons came from oligoclonal expansion, particularly CD8+ Temra cells.

Here immunoSEQ multiplex PCR was the method, and the copy in TCRdb shows in-frame clones only, minus some. The table has about 70,000 clones, roughly 92% seen once. The source of this sequence is a woman in her thirties or forties with cholangiocarcinoma. Sequences were derived from peripheral blood, sampled from a patient treated with photon-based radiotherapy. V and J are TRBV7-3 and TRBJ1-4; no clear D. CDR3 bases: TGTGCCAGCAGCCTACAACGAGGCTTAACTAATGAAAAACTGTTTTTT. Its translation: CASSLQRGLTNEKLFF.